The 10 T cell receptor beta chains below come from one sample, sequenced in a study of cytomegalovirus exposure and HLA in healthy donors. This PCR relied on a set of 60 Vbeta primers and 13 Jbeta primers. Sequenced by immunoSEQ multiplex PCR; TCRdb stores in-frame clones only, minus some. This sample carries fewer than 200,000 clones, 80% to 90% of them seen once, and the ten largest clones take about 0.8%. The specimen was PBMCs. These receptors all stem from a woman aged 18-29 years in good health and CMV-seronegative.

This clone has only a few counts. V and J are TRBV14 and TRBJ2-5; 10 nucleotides agree with TRBD2. Germline assignment: CDR1 SGHDN and CDR2 FVKESK. The V and J ends lost 4 bases and 0 bases, in that order; junction bases with no gene match: 11. The CDR3 is made up of 18 amino acids. The CDR3 reads CASSRIGLAARYQETQYF. As DNA, the CDR3 is TGTGCCAGCAGCCGGATAGGACTAGCGGCCCGGTACCAAGAGACCCAGTACTTC. The full variable domain, completed using reference TRBV14 and TRBJ2-5, is EAGVTQFPSHSVIEKGQTVTLRCDPISGHDNLYWYRRVMGKEIKFLLHFVKESKQDESGMPNNRFLAERTGGTYSTLKVQPAELEDSGVYFCASSRIGLAARYQETQYFGPGTRLLVL.

This chain joins TRBV13 and TRBJ2-7; 10 bases are shared with TRBD2. Germline V lookup: CDR1 PRHDT, CDR2 FYEKMQ (reference sequence). V trimming: 5 bases; J trimming: 3 bases; junction bases outside the gene matches: 10. This CDR3 spans 16 amino acids. CDR3 bases: TGTGCCAGCAGCCTCAGGAGACTAGCGGGTAGCTACGAGCAGTACTTC. It codes for CASSLRRLAGSYEQYF.

The V and J genes are TRBV7-9 and TRBJ1-3, with TRBD1 matching over 8 bases. This CDR3 comprises 15 residues. From germline, CDR1 is SEHNR and CDR2 FQNEAQ (reference sequence). The trim removed 3 bases at V and 9 bases at J, leaving 10 bases unmatched. In DNA form, the CDR3 reads TGTGCCAGCAGCTTGACAGGGGACGTCGGGGGCACCATATATTTT. This encodes CASSLTGDVGGTIYF. Together with reference TRBV7-9 and TRBJ1-3, the CDR3 gives the full variable domain: DTGVSQNPRHKITKRGQNVTFRCDPISEHNRLYWYRQTLGQGPEFLTYFQNEAQLEKSRLLSDRFSAERPKGSFSTLEIQRTEQGDSAMYLCASSLTGDVGGTIYFGEGSWLTVV.

This clone showed up just once. The chain employs TRBV7-3 and TRBJ2-5; 11 bases are shared with TRBD2. Unmatched junction bases numbered 14, after V lost 5 bases and J lost 9 bases. The germline gives CDR1 SGHTA, CDR2 FQGTGA. The CDR3 runs 16 residues. CDR3 nucleotides: TGTGCCAGCAGCCCAGATAGCGGGAGGGCCCGGGGGTCCCAGTACTTC. Amino acids: CASSPDSGRARGSQYF. Using reference TRBV7-3 and TRBJ2-5 for the parts outside the CDR3, the full variable domain is GAGVSQTPSNKVTEKGKYVELRCDPISGHTALYWYRQSLGQGPEFLIYFQGTGAADDSGLPNDRFFAVRPEGSVSTLKIQRTERGDSAVYLCASSPDSGRARGSQYFGPGTRLLVL.

CDR3 sequence reads: CASSEGGGGNEQFF. As DNA, the CDR3 is TGTGCCAGCAGTGAAGGGGGAGGGGGCAATGAGCAGTTCTTC. V is TRBV6-1 and J is TRBJ2-1; perhaps TRBD2 as D (7 bases). In germline, CDR1 is MNHNS, CDR2 SASEGT. This CDR3 contains 14 residues. Trimming pared 1 base from V and 6 bases from J, leaving 10 bases between.

The gene calls are TRBV27 and TRBJ2-6, with TRBD2 matching 11 bases. Germline loops: CDR1 MNHEY, CDR2 SMNVEV (reference sequence). V lost 3 bases and J lost 1; bases outside the gene matches: 8. The CDR3 consists of 19 residues. CDR3: CASSFLTSGMWSGANVLTF. The DNA for the CDR3 is TGTGCCAGCAGTTTTTTGACTAGCGGGATGTGGTCTGGGGCCAACGTCCTGACTTTC.

In its sample, this clone was seen a few times. The chain joins TRBV2 to TRBJ2-7; TRBD2 might be the D (6 bases). CDR3 length: 14 amino acids. Germline loops: CDR1 SNHLY, CDR2 FYNNEI. Trimming cost V 6 bases and J 2 bases, with 14 bases left between them. CDR3 loop: CASRVSGVPYEQYF. The CDR3, as DNA: TGTGCCAGCAGGGTCTCGGGGGTACCCTACGAGCAGTACTTC. Full variable domain (outside the CDR3, taken from reference TRBV2 and TRBJ2-7): EPEVTQTPSHQVTQMGQEVILRCVPISNHLYFYWYRQILGQKVEFLVSFYNNEISEKSEIFDDQFSVERPDGSNFTLKIRSTKLEDSAMYFCASRVSGVPYEQYFGPGTRLTVT.

In this sample, this clone turned up a few times. The rearrangement links TRBV6-5 to TRBJ1-4; 8 bases are a match to TRBD1. V was clipped by 2 bases and J by 8 bases; unmatched bases: 10. The CDR3 totals 16 residues. CDR1 and CDR2 from the germline V gene are MNHEY and SVGAGI. The CDR3 nucleotides are TGTGCCAGCAGTTACACCCTGGACAGGGTTGTCGAAAAACTGTTTTTT. Residues: CASSYTLDRVVEKLFF.

This clone was recorded a few times. CDR3 loop: CASATSGTNQETQYF. The CDR3 bases are TGCGCCAGCGCCACTAGCGGGACTAACCAAGAGACCCAGTACTTC. The rearrangement links TRBV5-1 to TRBJ2-5, with 10 positions matching TRBD2. V trimming: 7 bases; J trimming: 0 bases; junction bases outside the gene matches: 6. This CDR3 contains 15 residues. Germline V gene data show CDR1 as SGHRS and CDR2 as YFSETQ. Variable domain in full (rest from reference TRBV5-1 and TRBJ2-5): KAGVTQTPRYLIKTRGQQVTLSCSPISGHRSVSWYQQTPGQGLQFLFEYFSETQRNKGNFPGRFSGRQFSNSRSEMNVSTLELGDSALYLCASATSGTNQETQYFGPGTRLLVL.

The rearrangement uses TRBV14 and TRBJ2-3; D gene uncertain. Germline-derived CDR1 and CDR2 are SGHDN and FVKESK. This CDR3 has 17 residues. V shed 4 bases and J shed 0 bases, with 17 bases lying between them. CDR3 nucleotide sequence: TGTGCCAGCAGCCCCCACCCGACATTTTCTAGCACAGATACGCAGTATTTT. Translation: CASSPHPTFSSTDTQYF.